Given below is one T cell receptor (beta chain) in context. The sample comes from a study of blood T cell repertoires in COVID-19. Looking at the study overall: The United States, Italy and Spain were the sources of the acute and convalescent COVID-19 samples. PBMCs, B-cell-depleted T cells, or T cells were the source of the cDNA or gDNA that made up the material.

Original processing methods: Amplification from reference gene primers served as the basis for estimated nucleated cell counts. TCRdb's copy holds only in-frame clones and misses some; the assay was immunoSEQ multiplex PCR. The V and J calls and clone size come from that table; D and trimming were worked out from the DNA. The sample yields under 85,000 clones, around 83% seen once. Between the trimmed V and J ends, which lost 1 base and 5 bases, there was a span of 8 bases. The germline V gene has CDR1 SNHLY and CDR2 FYNNEI. CDR3 size: 13 residues. The J gene is TRBJ2-5, the V gene TRBV2; TRBD1 might be the D (5 bases). The sequence came from a man aged 50 to 60 with active COVID-19. The sample taken for sequencing was peripheral blood. DNA for the CDR3: TGTGCCAGCAGTGAAGGCAGGGATGAGACCCAGTACTTC. Encoded protein: CASSEGRDETQYF.